Detailed here is one T cell receptor beta chain. The record originates from a study of Ad26.COV2.S vaccination and SARS-CoV-2 variants. Some clones are missing from TCRdb's copy, which holds only in-frame ones; the method was immunoSEQ multiplex PCR. The profile shows 300,000 to 450,000 clones, roughly nine tenths of them singletons. There are 14 residues in the CDR3. V was clipped by 6 bases and J by 3 bases, with 17 bases between them. CDR1 is SQVTM, CDR2 ANQGSEA, per germline. The chain uses TRBV29-1 and TRBJ1-2; the D is unclear. The sequences come from peripheral blood, collected after recovery from COVID-19. This sequence originates from a human donor who had recovered from COVID-19. The CDR3 spells CSVPQTGLHYGYTF. CDR3 nucleotides: TGCAGCGTGCCCCAAACGGGCCTTCACTATGGCTACACCTTC.